This TCR beta chain was recovered during a study of tumor and adjacent non-tumor tissue in lung cancer. Across the study: Histology: about twelve adenocarcinoma, a couple of squamous cell carcinoma, 1 small cell lung cancer. Overall study results and limits: Shorter survival was associated with higher TCR diversity in tumors. Top 100 clones took a larger repertoire share in normal lung. Compared with tumor, normal lung showed significantly lower TCR diversity.

Points on this clonotype: What it binds is not known. The CDR3 does not end in the conserved phenylalanine or tryptophan, so this is likely a read error. The DNA is omitted, as the CDR3 cannot be located on it reliably, and the CDR3 follows TCRdb's listing.

The template was RNA from unsorted bulk tissue. The normal lung tissue was taken more than 3 cm from the tumor edge. A modified ARM-PCR protocol with three rounds of nested PCR amplified TCRbeta. TCRdb re-called the multiplex PCR reads with MiXCR, one entry per CDR3 protein. This table holds tens of thousands of distinct CDR3 sequences, about 79% found once. Sequencing used distant non-tumor lung tissue. The source of this sequence is a woman aged 60-75 years with non-small cell lung cancer.

The chain's CDR3 is CTSSAEGQANTGELFY. The chain links TRBV4-2 to TRBJ2-2; the table assigns TRBD1, which was not confirmed against the DNA. 16 amino acids form the CDR3, both terminal residues included. Germline CDR1 and CDR2: LGHNA and YNFKEQ.